These 27 T cell receptor beta chains came from one sample sequenced in a study of glioma-infiltrating T cells after dendritic cell vaccination. The table came from immunoSEQ multiplex PCR; TCRdb's copy has only in-frame clones and leaves some out. The sample consists of 55,000 to 70,000 clones, approximately 85% of them appearing once. The input for sequencing was blood, taken before dendritic cell vaccination. Source of these receptors: a human donor with glioblastoma.

The chain employs TRBV11-2 and TRBJ2-7; 9 bases are a match to TRBD1. With 4 bases clipped from V and 4 bases from J, the junction kept 5 bases outside the gene matches. The CDR3 loop spans 14 amino acids. The germline gives CDR1 SGHAT, CDR2 FQNNGV. The CDR3 reads CASSSRTGDYEQYF. The DNA of the CDR3 is TGTGCCAGCAGCTCCCGGACAGGGGATTACGAGCAGTACTTC.

This clone was seen only once. The gene calls are TRBV11-2 and TRBJ1-1, with 10 bases aligning to TRBD1. Trimming cost V 5 bases and J 5 bases; bases outside gene matches: 17. The germline V gene has CDR1 SGHAT and CDR2 FQNNGV. The CDR3 runs to 18 residues. CDR3 sequence (DNA): TGTGCCAGCAGCCCCCATTGGGACAGGGGAAGTAGATGGACTGAAGCTTTCTTT. Translated, it gives CASSPHWDRGSRWTEAFF. Supplemented by reference TRBV11-2 and TRBJ1-1, the full variable domain reads EAGVAQSPRYKIIEKRQSVAFWCNPISGHATLYWYQQILGQGPKLLIQFQNNGVVDDSQLPKDRFSAERLKGVDSTLKIQPAKLEDSAVYLCASSPHWDRGSRWTEAFFGQGTRLTVV.

The chain employs TRBV28 and TRBJ2-7; D ambiguous. Germline assignment: CDR1 MDHEN and CDR2 SYDVKM. V was clipped by 6 bases and J by 4 bases, with 7 bases between them. This CDR3 spans 11 amino acids. CDR3 region: CASSLRYEQYF. The CDR3 DNA reads as TGTGCCAGCAGCCTCCGTTACGAGCAGTACTTC.

The genes are TRBV6-5 and TRBJ2-5, with 7 bases identical to TRBD1. The V and J ends lost 6 bases and 5 bases, in that order; junction bases with no gene match: 9. The V gene's germline CDR1 is MNHEY and CDR2 SVGAGI. The CDR3 has 14 residues. The CDR3 sequence: CASSSQGIMETQYF. The CDR3 region has the DNA TGTGCCAGCAGCTCACAGGGGATTATGGAGACCCAGTACTTC.

V usage is TRBV28 and J usage is TRBJ2-6; D perhaps matches TRBD2 (5 bases). This CDR3 spans 16 amino acids. The V end was cut by 7 bases, the J end by 0 bases, with 13 bases between. Germline CDR1 and CDR2: MDHEN and SYDVKM. Here the CDR3 DNA reads TGTGCCAGCACGGAAACCGGGGTCTCTGGGGCCAACGTCCTGACTTTC. Protein sequence: CASTETGVSGANVLTF.

This chain links TRBV29-1 with TRBJ1-2; no reliable D call. This CDR3 comprises 13 residues. Trimming removed 4 bases at V and 5 bases at J, with 14 bases between. Germline CDR1 and CDR2: SQVTM and ANQGSEA. CDR3 coding DNA: TGCAGCGTTGCGGGAGGGCGAGCTTATGGCTACACCTTC. Amino acid sequence: CSVAGGRAYGYTF. Combining the CDR3 with reference TRBV29-1 and TRBJ1-2 gives the whole variable domain SAVISQKPSRDICQRGTSLTIQCQVDSQVTMMFWYRQQPGQSLTLIATANQGSEATYESGFVIDKFPISRPNLTFSTLTVSNMSPEDSSIYLCSVAGGRAYGYTFGSGTRLTVV.

This clone is a singleton in its sample. The chain couples TRBV18 to TRBJ2-5; TRBD1 might be the D (5 bases). Trimming took 4 bases from V and 4 from J, leaving 16 bases between them. This CDR3 spans 15 amino acids. CDR1 KGHSH and CDR2 LQKENI come from the germline V gene. In DNA form, the CDR3 reads TGTGCCAGCTCACAAAGCACCCCAGGGCGAGAGACCCAGTACTTC. This translates into CASSQSTPGRETQYF. The variable domain in full, completed from reference TRBV18 and TRBJ2-5, reads NAGVMQNPRHLVRRRGQEARLRCSPMKGHSHVYWYRQLPEEGLKFMVYLQKENIIDESGMPKERFSAEFPKEGPSILRIQQVVRGDSAAYFCASSQSTPGRETQYFGPGTRLLVL.

V gene TRBV9 combines with J gene TRBJ2-7; possible D gene TRBD1, 5 bases. Germline V lookup: CDR1 SGDLS, CDR2 YYNGEE. The CDR3 loop spans 15 amino acids. The ends were cut back, 0 bases at V and 2 bases at J, with 12 bases in the middle. The CDR3 DNA follows: TGTGCCAGCAGCGTAGGACAGACTCTGACCTACGAGCAGTACTTC. Amino acid sequence: CASSVGQTLTYEQYF. Full variable domain (rest looked up from reference TRBV9 and TRBJ2-7): DSGVTQTPKHLITATGQRVTLRCSPRSGDLSVYWYQQSLDQGLQFLIQYYNGEERAKGNILERFSAQQFPDLHSELNLSSLELGDSALYFCASSVGQTLTYEQYFGPGTRLTVT.

Regarding this clone: One end of the junction varies from germline; a read error may be responsible. J is TRBJ1-5 and V is TRBV19; 7 bases fit TRBD1. This CDR3 has 15 residues. Germline CDR1 and CDR2: LNHDA and SQIVND (reference sequence). The CDR3 sequence is CASSVPGGSHQPQHF. The CDR3 DNA reads as TGTGCCAGTAGCGTCCCAGGGGGTAGCCATCAGCCCCAGCATTTT.

The chain joins TRBV18 to TRBJ2-3, with a possible D match to TRBD1 (6 bases). This CDR3 comprises 16 residues. From germline, CDR1 is KGHSH and CDR2 LQKENI. V was shortened by 3 bases and J by 3 bases, with 16 bases between the two germline ends. CDR3 residues: CASSPSGTQGTDTQYF. The DNA of the CDR3 is TGTGCCAGCTCACCCTCTGGGACCCAGGGGACAGATACGCAGTATTTT.

The rearrangement links TRBV18 to TRBJ1-1; 9 bases are shared with TRBD1. CDR1 is KGHSH and CDR2 is LQKENI in the germline V gene. V shed 5 bases, J shed 1 base, and the junction held 2 bases outside the gene matches. There are 14 residues in the CDR3. CDR3 in amino acids: CASSEGQGNTEAFF. The CDR3 DNA follows: TGTGCCAGCTCAGAGGGACAGGGGAACACTGAAGCTTTCTTT.

This clone has just a few counts. V usage is TRBV19 and J usage is TRBJ2-1; 8 bases match TRBD2. The CDR3 extends over 17 amino acids. The germline V gene encodes CDR1 LNHDA and CDR2 SQIVND (reference sequence). V was pared by 4 bases and J by 7 bases, with 15 bases of the junction left unmatched. CDR3 sequence reads: CASSTRPGGDIGNEQFF. The CDR3 DNA reads TGTGCCAGTAGTACCCGACCGGGAGGGGATATCGGAAATGAGCAGTTCTTC.

The sample holds one count of this clone. The chain has TRBV5-6 and TRBJ2-5; D uncertain. The CDR3 is 15 amino acids. Trimming stripped 3 bases from V and 5 bases from J, with 17 bases between. Germline CDR1 SGHDT, CDR2 YYEEEE. The CDR3 nucleotides read TGTGCCAGCAGCTCTCGCACCCCTCTCGAGGAGACCCAGTACTTC. As protein: CASSSRTPLEETQYF.

This clone occurred once. This chain joins TRBV5-1 and TRBJ1-2; TRBD1 matches 7 bases. Germline V gene data show CDR1 as SGHRS and CDR2 as YFSETQ. This CDR3 contains 13 residues. Trimming cost V 4 bases and J 6 bases; bases outside gene matches: 6. This CDR3 reads CASSLQGTHGYTF. For the CDR3, the DNA is TGCGCCAGCAGCCTACAGGGGACGCATGGCTACACCTTC.

The chain combines TRBV7-2 with TRBJ2-1, with a weak D call TRBD2 (5 bases). Trimming shortened V by 5 bases and J by 9 bases, and 23 bases separated the two germline ends. Germline V lookup: CDR1 SGHTA, CDR2 FQGNSA. The CDR3 consists of 16 residues. CDR3 residues: CASSTGRDTRAGEQFF. The CDR3 DNA is TGTGCCAGCAGCACCGGACGGGATACTAGGGCCGGTGAGCAGTTCTTC. Combining the CDR3 with reference TRBV7-2 and TRBJ2-1 gives the whole variable domain GAGVSQSPSNKVTEKGKDVELRCDPISGHTALYWYRQSLGQGLEFLIYFQGNSAPDKSGLPSDRFSAERTGGSVSTLTIQRTQQEDSAVYLCASSTGRDTRAGEQFFGPGTRLTVL.

The rearrangement joins TRBV6-1 to TRBJ2-3; 9 nucleotides align to TRBD1. The trim removed 4 bases at V and 2 bases at J, leaving 13 bases unmatched. The CDR3 covers 18 residues. Germline CDR1 reads MNHNS; CDR2 reads SASEGT. The CDR3 sequence is CASSVITSGTGHTDTQYF. The CDR3 region has the DNA TGTGCCAGCAGTGTGATTACCTCCGGGACAGGGCACACAGATACGCAGTATTTT.

This chain uses TRBV5-1 with TRBJ1-2; 7 bases are shared with TRBD1. CDR3 length: 13 residues. Germline V gene lookup returns CDR1 SGHRS and CDR2 YFSETQ. J gave up 4 bases and V 4 bases, and 4 bases lay outside the gene matches. In DNA, the CDR3 is TGCGCCAGCAGCGGGACAGTCGGCTATGGCTACACCTTC. This translates into CASSGTVGYGYTF.

The genes are TRBV2 and TRBJ2-7; D is possibly TRBD2 (6 bases). V lost 3 bases, J lost 3 bases, and 12 bases lay in between. This CDR3 spans 14 amino acids. From germline, CDR1 is SNHLY and CDR2 FYNNEI. CDR3 DNA: TGTGCCAGCAGTGAGTCTCCGGGGGACTACGAGCAGTACTTC. It translates to CASSESPGDYEQYF.

Only one count was recorded for this clone. The CDR3 region has the DNA TGTGCCAGCAGCCTACTAGCGGGGGGGACAGAGACCCAGTACTTC. Protein product: CASSLLAGGTETQYF. This chain connects TRBV7-9 to TRBJ2-5, with 13 bases matching TRBD2. The V gene's germline CDR1 is SEHNR and CDR2 FQNEAQ (reference sequence). Losses at the gene ends were 5 bases for V and 4 bases for J; bases not matched to a gene: 4. The CDR3 is 15 residues long.

This clone was detected only once. The rearrangement joins TRBV5-1 to TRBJ2-7; D gene ambiguous. The CDR3 totals 15 residues. Looked up from germline, CDR1 is SGHRS and CDR2 is YFSETQ. The V end was cut by 0 bases, the J end by 3 bases, with 13 bases between. This chain's CDR3 is CASSLGSGLGYEQYF. The CDR3 bases are TGCGCCAGCAGCTTGGGTTCAGGCCTGGGCTACGAGCAGTACTTC.

A single count supports this clone. CDR3 in amino acids: CASSPELTGRKTEAFF. The CDR3 DNA reads TGTGCCAGCAGCCCAGAGTTGACAGGGAGAAAAACTGAAGCTTTCTTT. This chain uses TRBV4-2 with TRBJ1-1, with 7 nucleotides matching TRBD1. The V and J ends lost 4 bases and 5 bases, in that order; junction bases with no gene match: 13. The CDR3 spans 16 residues. Germline CDR1 reads LGHNA; CDR2 reads YNFKEQ.

The rearrangement uses TRBV18 and TRBJ2-3; 12 bases match TRBD2. The ends lost 0 bases at V and 6 bases at J; junction bases unmatched: 7. This CDR3 is built from 17 residues. CDR1 KGHSH and CDR2 LQKENI come from the germline V gene. The CDR3 here is CASSPPTSGGRLDTQYF. The CDR3 DNA is TGTGCCAGCTCACCACCGACTAGCGGGGGAAGGCTCGATACGCAGTATTTT.

The genes are TRBV5-1 and TRBJ1-2; TRBD1 matches at 10 bases. J was trimmed by 7 bases and V by 0 bases; bases with no gene match: 6. There are 15 residues in the CDR3. The germline V gene has CDR1 SGHRS and CDR2 YFSETQ. For the CDR3, the DNA is TGCGCCAGCAGCTTGGAGGGACAGGGGCACGCTGGCTACACCTTC. It yields the protein CASSLEGQGHAGYTF.

Remarks on this clone: At one end, the junction sequence differs from germline, possibly due to a read error. The rearrangement links TRBV11-2 to TRBJ2-3, with 10 bases aligning to TRBD2. The V gene's germline CDR1 is SGHAT and CDR2 FQNNGV. This CDR3 comprises 12 residues. CDR3: CASRLAGGTQYF. CDR3 nucleotides: TGTGCCAGCAGATTAGCGGGGGGAACGCAGTATTTT.

V is TRBV30 and J is TRBJ1-2; a weak D match, TRBD1 (6 bases). Trimming took 5 bases from V and 4 from J, leaving 26 bases between them. This CDR3 has 17 amino acids. Per germline, CDR1 GTSNPN and CDR2 SVGIG (reference sequence). The CDR3 spells CAWGVSRPFTQGYGYTF. CDR3 coding DNA: TGTGCCTGGGGGGTTTCCAGGCCTTTTACACAGGGCTATGGCTACACCTTC.

V gene TRBV28 combines with J gene TRBJ1-2; tentatively, D is TRBD1 (6 bases). The CDR3 is made up of 19 amino acids. Trimming left V 1 base short and J 5 bases short, with 26 bases between. The germline V gene has CDR1 MDHEN and CDR2 SYDVKM. CDR3 nucleotide sequence: TGTGCCAGCAGTTTATTCTCGCGGGGGAAGGTGGGGGCGCAGTATGGCTACACCTTC. The encoded protein is CASSLFSRGKVGAQYGYTF.

The chain links TRBV19 to TRBJ2-7; 10 bases match TRBD1. Germline assignment: CDR1 LNHDA and CDR2 SQIVND (reference sequence). The CDR3 length is 14 residues. V was clipped by 5 bases and J by 7 bases; unmatched bases: 8. The CDR3 here is CASSWRQGAGEQYF. The CDR3, as DNA: TGTGCCAGTAGTTGGAGACAGGGGGCCGGGGAGCAGTACTTC.